This T cell receptor beta chain derives from a study of T cell responses to AZD1222 COVID-19 vaccine. General study findings and limits: Across the whole spike, CD4 TCRs peaked at regions 160-218 and 743-854. Donors in the cohort were predominantly white British and more often female, and clonal diversity was possibly underestimated.

This clone appeared a single time. Its antigen is unknown. The V and J ends lost 5 bases and 3 bases, in that order; junction bases with no gene match: 8. There are 15 residues in the CDR3. Germline V lookup: CDR1 MNHNY, CDR2 SVGAGI (reference sequence). Sequencing was performed with immunoSEQ multiplex PCR; in TCRdb, only in-frame clones are kept and a portion is missing. The profile shows 90,000 to 120,000 clones, more than 75% of them singletons. The material sequenced was peripheral blood, taken on day 0 of AZD1222 vaccination. The chain links TRBV6-6 to TRBJ2-7; 9 bases fit TRBD1. The clonotype was recovered from an adult in good health. The CDR3 DNA sequence: TGTGCCAGCAGTCCCAAGGACAGGGGAGGCTACGAGCAGTACTTC. This gives the protein CASSPKDRGGYEQYF.